This TCR beta chain appears in the sequencing data of a study of CD8 T cells in ankylosing spondylitis. Making the TCR beta libraries involved quantitative 5'-RACE with molecular barcodes. TCRdb redid the calling of the 5' RACE reads with MiXCR, one entry per CDR3 protein. The sample has 150,000 to 200,000 distinct CDR3 sequences, about an eighth seen once. Notes on this clonotype: Its antigen is not known.

Findings and limits, study-wide: The study identified a TCR beta motif of roughly eight highly homologous variants that appeared characteristic of ankylosing spondylitis blood. Some of these motif variants have turned up before, in reports on reactive arthritis synovial fluid and blood.

CDR1 and CDR2 from the germline V gene are GTSNPN and SVGIG (reference sequence). The V end was cut by 2 bases, the J end by 3 bases, with 11 bases between. The CDR3 is made up of 13 amino acids. Sequencing was done on a sample of blood, either unsorted or a sorted T cell fraction (not recorded which). The chain couples TRBV30 to TRBJ2-7; the D gene is possibly TRBD1 (5 bases). The source of this sequence is a female donor with ankylosing spondylitis or in good health (not recorded which). CDR3: CAWSMGPFYEQYF. In DNA form, the CDR3 reads TGTGCCTGGAGTATGGGGCCTTTCTACGAGCAGTACTTC. Looking up the rest from reference TRBV30 and TRBJ2-7 gives the full variable domain: SQTIHQWPATLVQPVGSPLSLECTVEGTSNPNLYWYRQAAGRGLQLLFYSVGIGQISSEVPQNLSASRPQDRQFILSSKKLLLSDSGFYLCAWSMGPFYEQYFGPGTRLTVT.